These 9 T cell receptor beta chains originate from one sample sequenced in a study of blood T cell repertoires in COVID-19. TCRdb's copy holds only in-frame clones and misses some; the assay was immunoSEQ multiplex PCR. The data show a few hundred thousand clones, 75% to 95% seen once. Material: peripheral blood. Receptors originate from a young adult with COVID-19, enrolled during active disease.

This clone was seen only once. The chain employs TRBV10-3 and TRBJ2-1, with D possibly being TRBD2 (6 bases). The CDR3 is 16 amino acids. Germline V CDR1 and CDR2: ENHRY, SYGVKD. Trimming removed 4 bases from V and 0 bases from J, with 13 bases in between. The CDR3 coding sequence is TGTGCCATCAGTGTGCGAGCGGGCGACTCCTACAATGAGCAGTTCTTC. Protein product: CAISVRAGDSYNEQFF.

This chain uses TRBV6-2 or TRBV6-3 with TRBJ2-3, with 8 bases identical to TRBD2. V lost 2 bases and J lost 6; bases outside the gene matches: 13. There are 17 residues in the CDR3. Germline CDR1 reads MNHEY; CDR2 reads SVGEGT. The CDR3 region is CASSYRGGAGDGDTQYF. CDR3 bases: TGTGCCAGCAGTTACCGGGGGGGAGCGGGAGATGGGGATACGCAGTATTTT.

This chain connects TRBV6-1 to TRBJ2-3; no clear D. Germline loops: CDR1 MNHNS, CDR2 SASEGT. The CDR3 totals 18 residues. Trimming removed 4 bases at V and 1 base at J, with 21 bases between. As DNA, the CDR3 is TGTGCCAGCAGTGCTTTTCCCCCCTCGGAGATTCGCACAGATACGCAGTATTTT. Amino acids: CASSAFPPSEIRTDTQYF.

CDR3 in DNA: TGTGCCAGCAGCGAATCTAGCGGGAGCCTCCAAGAGACCCAGTACTTC. The encoded protein is CASSESSGSLQETQYF. The chain employs TRBV9 and TRBJ2-5; 10 nucleotides match TRBD2. The CDR3 runs 16 residues. CDR1 and CDR2 from the germline V gene are SGDLS and YYNGEE. V shed 3 bases and J 1 base; nucleotides not matched to a gene: 6. Drawing the rest from reference TRBV9 and TRBJ2-5, the complete variable domain is DSGVTQTPKHLITATGQRVTLRCSPRSGDLSVYWYQQSLDQGLQFLIQYYNGEERAKGNILERFSAQQFPDLHSELNLSSLELGDSALYFCASSESSGSLQETQYFGPGTRLLVL.

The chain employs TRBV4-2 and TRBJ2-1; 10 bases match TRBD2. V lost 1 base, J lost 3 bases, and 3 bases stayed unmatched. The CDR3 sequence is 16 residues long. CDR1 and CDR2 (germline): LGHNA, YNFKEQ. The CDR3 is CASSQGTSGYYNEQFF. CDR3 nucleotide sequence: TGTGCCAGCAGCCAAGGGACTAGCGGCTACTACAATGAGCAGTTCTTC.

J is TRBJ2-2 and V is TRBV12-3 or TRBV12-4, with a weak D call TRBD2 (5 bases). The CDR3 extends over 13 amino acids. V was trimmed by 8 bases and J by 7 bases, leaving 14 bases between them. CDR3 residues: CASLAGIGGELFF. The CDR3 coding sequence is TGTGCCAGCCTAGCTGGTATAGGCGGGGAGCTGTTTTTT.

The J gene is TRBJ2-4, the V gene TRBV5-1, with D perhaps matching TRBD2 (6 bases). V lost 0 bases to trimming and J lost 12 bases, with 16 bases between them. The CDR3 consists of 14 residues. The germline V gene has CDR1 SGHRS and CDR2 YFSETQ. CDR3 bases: TGCGCCAGCAGCTTGGATCGGGGGAATCTTGGTCAGTACTTC. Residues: CASSLDRGNLGQYF.

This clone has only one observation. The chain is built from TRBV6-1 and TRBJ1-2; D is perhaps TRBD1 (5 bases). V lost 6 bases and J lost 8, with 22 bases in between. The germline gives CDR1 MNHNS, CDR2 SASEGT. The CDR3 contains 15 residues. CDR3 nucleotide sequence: TGTGCCAGCAGCCTTACACTCAGGGAGGTGGGAGGCTACACCTTC. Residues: CASSLTLREVGGYTF.

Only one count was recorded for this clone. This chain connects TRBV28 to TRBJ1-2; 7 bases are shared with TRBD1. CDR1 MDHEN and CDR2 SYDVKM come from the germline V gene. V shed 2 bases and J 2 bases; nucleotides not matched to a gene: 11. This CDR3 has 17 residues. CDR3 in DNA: TGTGCCAGCAGTTTAACCCTCCGAACAGGGGAGAACTATGGCTACACCTTC. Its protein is CASSLTLRTGENYGYTF.